Listed below are T cell receptor beta chains from one sample, sequenced in a study of blood T cells in healthy people across ages. A single record per CDR3 protein comes from TCRdb applying MiXCR to the 5' RACE reads. Of under 2,000,000 distinct CDR3 sequences in the sample, roughly 50% were seen once. Sample: blood. Receptors originate from a woman aged 35 to 49 in good health. The CDR3 runs from the conserved cysteine through the conserved F or W. A D gene is named only where the DNA matches it firmly. Part of the rows lack a size; the others show once, few, many or a class for expanded clones.

clone_size,v_call,d_call,j_call,cdr3_aa,cdr3_nt
few,TRBV9,.,TRBJ2-1,CASSVETQQFRYNEQFF,TGTGCCAGCAGCGTAGAGACACAGCAGTTTCGCTACAATGAGCAGTTCTTC
.,TRBV5-1,.,TRBJ2-4,CASSSGRDRDIQYF,TGCGCCAGCAGCTCGGGACGGGACCGGGACATTCAGTACTTC
.,TRBV5-1,.,TRBJ2-1,CASSRDSPFYNEQFF,TGCGCCAGCAGCCGGGACTCCCCGTTTTACAATGAGCAGTTCTTC
.,TRBV6-1,.,TRBJ2-1,CASSVFRGDFYNEQFF,TGTGCCAGCAGTGTCTTTAGAGGGGACTTCTACAATGAGCAGTTCTTC
.,TRBV4-3,TRBD1,TRBJ2-7,CASSQAGPRDRPYEQYF,TGCGCCAGCAGCCAAGCTGGACCCCGGGACAGGCCTTACGAGCAGTACTTC
few,TRBV4-3,.,TRBJ1-2,CASSQEFGGPGYTF,TGCGCCAGCAGCCAAGAGTTCGGGGGACCAGGCTACACCTTC
.,TRBV3-1,TRBD2,TRBJ2-1,CASSPAGGGASNEQFF,TGTGCCAGCAGCCCAGCTGGCGGGGGGGCTTCTAATGAGCAGTTCTTC
few,TRBV7-2,.,TRBJ2-1,CASSLGSMGYNEQFF,TGTGCCAGCAGCTTGGGCTCAATGGGTTACAATGAGCAGTTCTTC
.,TRBV20-1,.,TRBJ2-3,CSAGELEADTQYF,TGCAGTGCTGGTGAATTAGAAGCAGATACGCAGTATTTT
.,TRBV20-1,TRBD1,TRBJ2-7,CSSNPGQGYEQYF,TGCAGCTCCAATCCGGGACAGGGGTACGAGCAGTACTTC
.,TRBV20-1,.,TRBJ2-7,CSAREDRYEQYF,TGCAGTGCTAGAGAGGACCGGTACGAGCAGTACTTC
.,TRBV9,TRBD2,TRBJ2-5,CASSSGLAKYQETQYF,TGTGCCAGCAGCTCGGGACTAGCGAAGTACCAAGAGACCCAGTACTTC
few,TRBV27,TRBD1,TRBJ2-7,CASSSGQGMGYEQYF,TGTGCCAGCAGTTCCGGACAGGGGATGGGATACGAGCAGTACTTC
.,TRBV20-1,TRBD2,TRBJ2-5,CSAHQRRGLEETQYF,TGCAGTGCTCACCAGCGGCGGGGGTTGGAAGAGACCCAGTACTTC
.,TRBV29-1,.,TRBJ1-2,CSVVKEGTKGYTF,TGCAGCGTTGTAAAAGAGGGGACGAAGGGCTACACCTTC
.,TRBV28,TRBD2,TRBJ2-2,CASSLTGGLTGELFF,TGTGCCAGCAGTTTGACGGGGGGGCTTACCGGGGAGCTGTTTTTT
.,TRBV7-9,TRBD1,TRBJ2-7,CASSLGQGALSYEQYF,TGTGCCAGCAGCTTAGGACAGGGGGCACTATCCTACGAGCAGTACTTC
.,TRBV7-6,TRBD1,TRBJ2-7,CASSLGADRGGEQYF,TGTGCCAGCAGCTTGGGGGCGGACAGGGGTGGCGAGCAGTACTTC
.,TRBV20-1,.,TRBJ2-3,CSATLVGGRGDTQYF,TGCAGTGCTACTCTCGTAGGGGGGCGGGGAGATACGCAGTATTTT
few,TRBV6-8,TRBD2,TRBJ2-7,CASSSASGGPSYYEQYF,TGTGCCAGCAGTTCGGCTAGCGGGGGACCCTCTTACTACGAGCAGTACTTC
.,TRBV12-3/TRBV12-4,.,TRBJ2-5,CASSLLSFGETQYF,TGTGCCAGCAGTTTATTGTCATTCGGAGAGACCCAGTACTTC
.,TRBV28,.,TRBJ1-2,CASSLIEGGYTF,TGTGCCAGCAGTTTAATTGAGGGAGGCTACACCTTC
.,TRBV7-2,.,TRBJ1-2,CASSPPGRNYGYTF,TGTGCCAGCAGCCCCCCGGGACGGAACTATGGCTACACCTTC
few,TRBV7-3,.,TRBJ1-4,CASSLEKLFF,TGTGCCAGCAGCCTTGAAAAACTGTTTTTT
.,TRBV7-2,TRBD1,TRBJ1-4,CASSPARDRAREKLFF,TGTGCCAGCAGCCCCGCCCGGGACAGGGCGCGTGAAAAACTGTTTTTT
many,TRBV12-3/TRBV12-4,.,TRBJ2-4,CASSKKNIQYF,TGTGCCAGCAGCAAGAAAAACATTCAGTACTTC
.,TRBV12-3/TRBV12-4,TRBD2,TRBJ2-5,CASSQLGLAQETQYF,TGTGCCAGCAGCCAATTGGGACTAGCCCAAGAGACCCAGTACTTC
.,TRBV6-2/TRBV6-3,TRBD1,TRBJ2-6,CASSYSSSRQGRSGANVLTF,TGTGCCAGCAGTTACTCGTCTTCGCGACAGGGCCGCTCTGGGGCCAACGTCCTGACTTTC
.,TRBV20-1,.,TRBJ2-3,CSARDPAHTDTQYF,TGCAGTGCTAGAGACCCCGCGCACACAGATACGCAGTATTTT
many,TRBV7-2,TRBD1,TRBJ2-5,CASSRWGQQETQYF,TGTGCCAGCAGCCGGTGGGGACAGCAAGAGACCCAGTACTTC
few,TRBV3-1,TRBD1,TRBJ2-3,CASSLEDRGADTQYF,TGTGCCAGCAGCTTAGAAGACAGGGGAGCAGATACGCAGTATTTT
.,TRBV20-1,TRBD2,TRBJ2-3,CSETNGGLAGTCQFTDTQYF,TGCAGTGAAACAAATGGTGGGCTAGCGGGGACTTGCCAGTTCACAGATACGCAGTATTTT
.,TRBV20-1,TRBD1,TRBJ1-2,CSAHGQVDYGYTF,TGCAGTGCTCACGGACAGGTCGACTATGGCTACACCTTC
.,TRBV4-3,.,TRBJ1-2,CASSQVQLGGYTF,TGCGCCAGCAGCCAAGTGCAATTAGGAGGCTACACCTTC
.,TRBV2,.,TRBJ2-3,CASTMVGRAQYF,TGTGCCAGCACCATGGTGGGAAGGGCGCAGTATTTT
.,TRBV20-1,TRBD1,TRBJ2-5,CSARQGAVQETQYF,TGCAGTGCTAGACAGGGGGCGGTCCAAGAGACCCAGTACTTC
.,TRBV12-3/TRBV12-4,.,TRBJ1-1,CASSFIDNGRQTNTEAFF,TGTGCCAGCAGTTTCATCGATAATGGGAGACAGACAAACACTGAAGCTTTCTTT
.,TRBV28,.,TRBJ2-3,CASSSESQYF,TGTGCCAGCAGTTCAGAGTCGCAGTATTTT
.,TRBV21-1,.,TRBJ1-2,CASSGWDRGNGYTF,TGTGCCAGCAGCGGATGGGACAGGGGGAATGGCTACACCTTC
few,TRBV20-1,.,TRBJ2-3,CSARVGGQGDTQYF,TGCAGTGCTAGAGTTGGGGGGCAAGGAGATACGCAGTATTTT
once,TRBV7-2,TRBD2,TRBJ2-3,CASSLEYGLARDTQYF,TGTGCCAGCAGCTTAGAGTACGGACTAGCGCGAGATACGCAGTATTTT
few,TRBV27,.,TRBJ2-3,CASSQGRLRTDTQYF,TGTGCCAGCTCCCAGGGGCGTCTTCGCACAGATACGCAGTATTTT
.,TRBV6-6,.,TRBJ1-4,CASSYPAGEKLFF,TGTGCCAGCAGTTACCCGGCGGGTGAAAAACTGTTTTTT
few,TRBV6-6,TRBD1,TRBJ2-1,CASSRKPGQGGNEQFF,TGTGCCAGCAGTCGTAAACCGGGACAGGGTGGGAATGAGCAGTTCTTC
.,TRBV10-3,TRBD1,TRBJ2-7,CAIRPGTVSNEQYF,TGTGCCATCCGTCCCGGGACAGTTTCTAACGAGCAGTACTTC
.,TRBV7-2,.,TRBJ1-6,CASSLEGGPSLSSYNSPLHF,TGTGCCAGCAGCTTAGAAGGGGGGCCTTCCCTCAGCTCCTATAATTCACCCCTCCACTTT
.,TRBV7-6,.,TRBJ2-4,CASSPEVLGAKNIQYF,TGTGCCAGCAGCCCCGAGGTTCTGGGAGCCAAAAACATTCAGTACTTC
.,TRBV10-3,TRBD2,TRBJ2-5,CASAGTSAIETQYF,TGTGCCAGCGCCGGGACTAGCGCGATTGAGACCCAGTACTTC
.,TRBV19,.,TRBJ2-1,CASSMSNEQFF,TGTGCCAGTAGTATGTCCAATGAGCAGTTCTTC
.,TRBV12-3/TRBV12-4,TRBD2,TRBJ2-4,CASRRKTSGSYNEQYF,TGTGCCAGCAGGAGAAAGACTAGCGGGAGTTACAATGAGCAGTACTTC
few,TRBV29-1,.,TRBJ2-7,CSARMRSSYEQYF,TGCAGCGCCCGGATGAGGAGCTCCTACGAGCAGTACTTC
.,TRBV6-6,.,TRBJ2-7,CASSYQRGAYEQYF,TGTGCCAGCAGTTACCAAAGAGGGGCCTACGAGCAGTACTTC
.,TRBV6-5,.,TRBJ1-6,CASSRGSRGGSSPLHF,TGTGCCAGCAGTCGGGGTTCCCGGGGTGGGTCATCACCCCTCCACTTT
.,TRBV4-1,.,TRBJ1-2,CASSQVAGKGGGYTF,TGCGCCAGCAGCCAAGTAGCCGGGAAGGGTGGAGGCTACACCTTC
few,TRBV2,.,TRBJ2-5,CASTGPRGETQYF,TGTGCCAGCACCGGGCCTCGGGGTGAGACCCAGTACTTC
.,TRBV6-4,.,TRBJ2-1,CASSDSTGAYNEQFF,TGTGCCAGCAGTGACTCAACCGGGGCCTACAATGAGCAGTTCTTC